These T cell receptor beta chains were read from a single sample in a study of identical twins. Each CDR3 protein is one row after TCRdb ran MiXCR on the 5' RACE reads. The sample consists of about 530,000 distinct CDR3 sequences, 15% of them appearing once. This sample also belongs to another study, concerning yellow fever vaccine responses in identical twins.

Sequencing input: CD4+ T cells sorted from blood. These receptors were obtained from a young woman in good health. Both conserved end residues are trimmed from each CDR3. Each record gives: CDR3 length, J gene, V gene, CDR3 protein.

cdr3_length: 11
j_call: TRBJ2-7
v_call: TRBV7-2
cdr3_aa: AVPGTGGYEQY

cdr3_length: 15
j_call: TRBJ2-2
v_call: TRBV10-3
cdr3_aa: ATRSSSGFTGTGELF

cdr3_length: 11
j_call: TRBJ1-1
v_call: TRBV20-1
cdr3_aa: SALTVGNTEAF

cdr3_length: 14
j_call: TRBJ2-7
v_call: TRBV5-6
cdr3_aa: ASSWEVGTEKYEQY

cdr3_length: 11
j_call: TRBJ2-3
v_call: TRBV29-1
cdr3_aa: SVGSGAGDTQY

cdr3_length: 10
j_call: TRBJ1-1
v_call: TRBV20-1
cdr3_aa: SASRENTEAF

cdr3_length: 14
j_call: TRBJ2-1
v_call: TRBV10-1
cdr3_aa: ASSLSPELSYNEQF

cdr3_length: 11
j_call: TRBJ1-1
v_call: TRBV7-2
cdr3_aa: ASSTYTGTEAF

cdr3_length: 13
j_call: TRBJ1-2
v_call: TRBV10-3
cdr3_aa: AISTIQGFTYGYT

cdr3_length: 11
j_call: TRBJ1-1
v_call: TRBV12-3/TRBV12-4
cdr3_aa: ASSFVDRDQAF

cdr3_length: 12
j_call: TRBJ2-5
v_call: TRBV20-1
cdr3_aa: SANGAGIQETQY

cdr3_length: 14
j_call: TRBJ2-2
v_call: TRBV20-1
cdr3_aa: SARGPGTSNTGELF

cdr3_length: 11
j_call: TRBJ2-3
v_call: TRBV28
cdr3_aa: ASSSGDTDTQY

cdr3_length: 13
j_call: TRBJ2-1
v_call: TRBV19
cdr3_aa: ASSMGPGPYNEQF

cdr3_length: 12
j_call: TRBJ2-5
v_call: TRBV20-1
cdr3_aa: SAHPGQGGETQY

cdr3_length: 15
j_call: TRBJ2-7
v_call: TRBV7-7
cdr3_aa: ASSLEPSDRGKSEQY

cdr3_length: 12
j_call: TRBJ1-1
v_call: TRBV12-3/TRBV12-4
cdr3_aa: ASSTGTGKAEAF

cdr3_length: 10
j_call: TRBJ2-2
v_call: TRBV12-3/TRBV12-4
cdr3_aa: ASRKGPGELF

cdr3_length: 12
j_call: TRBJ2-5
v_call: TRBV4-1
cdr3_aa: ASSVGQGGETQY

cdr3_length: 11
j_call: TRBJ2-3
v_call: TRBV7-6
cdr3_aa: ASSRGHLDTQY

cdr3_length: 13
j_call: TRBJ2-7
v_call: TRBV20-1
cdr3_aa: SARLRTSGRYEQY

cdr3_length: 11
j_call: TRBJ2-1
v_call: TRBV5-1
cdr3_aa: ASSSGGRREQF

cdr3_length: 13
j_call: TRBJ2-2
v_call: TRBV28
cdr3_aa: ASTREQGNTGELF

cdr3_length: 11
j_call: TRBJ2-7
v_call: TRBV5-1
cdr3_aa: ASSGPGQNEQY

cdr3_length: 14
j_call: TRBJ1-2
v_call: TRBV7-3
cdr3_aa: ASSLISRTGNYGYT

cdr3_length: 13
j_call: TRBJ2-1
v_call: TRBV10-3
cdr3_aa: AISDRNFSYNEQF

cdr3_length: 12
j_call: TRBJ1-1
v_call: TRBV21-1
cdr3_aa: ASNDPGDNTEAF

cdr3_length: 12
j_call: TRBJ1-4
v_call: TRBV2
cdr3_aa: ASSEGSVGGKLF

cdr3_length: 11
j_call: TRBJ2-1
v_call: TRBV12-3/TRBV12-4
cdr3_aa: ATTSLGNNEQF

cdr3_length: 13
j_call: TRBJ2-1
v_call: TRBV4-1
cdr3_aa: ASSQIGLAYNEQF

cdr3_length: 13
j_call: TRBJ2-2
v_call: TRBV12-3/TRBV12-4
cdr3_aa: ASSSWLDPSGELF

cdr3_length: 13
j_call: TRBJ2-4
v_call: TRBV18
cdr3_aa: ASSPGDWGKNIQY

cdr3_length: 13
j_call: TRBJ2-1
v_call: TRBV5-6
cdr3_aa: ASSRRGTFYNEQF

cdr3_length: 14
j_call: TRBJ1-2
v_call: TRBV6-1
cdr3_aa: ASRSGQGGPSYGYT

cdr3_length: 13
j_call: TRBJ2-1
v_call: TRBV6-1
cdr3_aa: ASRPGLADINEQF

cdr3_length: 11
j_call: TRBJ1-5
v_call: TRBV20-1
cdr3_aa: SAAGGLNQPQH

cdr3_length: 15
j_call: TRBJ2-1
v_call: TRBV29-1
cdr3_aa: SVEDQSVAGPYNEQF

cdr3_length: 15
j_call: TRBJ2-1
v_call: TRBV11-3
cdr3_aa: ASSLSLWTSRYNEQF

cdr3_length: 11
j_call: TRBJ2-5
v_call: TRBV29-1
cdr3_aa: SVYGGGAETQY

cdr3_length: 13
j_call: TRBJ1-1
v_call: TRBV6-1
cdr3_aa: ASSEARPPGTEAF

cdr3_length: 10
j_call: TRBJ2-1
v_call: TRBV28
cdr3_aa: ASSLRQGRQF

cdr3_length: 13
j_call: TRBJ1-3
v_call: TRBV5-1
cdr3_aa: ASSLQGNSGNTIY

cdr3_length: 11
j_call: TRBJ2-7
v_call: TRBV12-3/TRBV12-4
cdr3_aa: ASKRGGEYEQY

cdr3_length: 18
j_call: TRBJ2-1
v_call: TRBV5-1
cdr3_aa: ASSLLRDRGKGSSYNEQF

cdr3_length: 12
j_call: TRBJ2-1
v_call: TRBV12-3/TRBV12-4
cdr3_aa: ASRARQGFNEQF

cdr3_length: 13
j_call: TRBJ2-1
v_call: TRBV20-1
cdr3_aa: SGPPTSGKGNEQF